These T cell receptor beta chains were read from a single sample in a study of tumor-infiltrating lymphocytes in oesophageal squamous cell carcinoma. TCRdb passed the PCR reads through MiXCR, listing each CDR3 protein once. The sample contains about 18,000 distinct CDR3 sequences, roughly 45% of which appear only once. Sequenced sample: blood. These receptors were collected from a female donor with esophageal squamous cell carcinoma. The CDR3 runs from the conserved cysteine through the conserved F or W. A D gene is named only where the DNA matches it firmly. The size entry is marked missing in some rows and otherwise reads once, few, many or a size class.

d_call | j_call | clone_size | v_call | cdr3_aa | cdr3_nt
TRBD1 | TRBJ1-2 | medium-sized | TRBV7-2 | CASSLDGTGVAYGYTF | TGTGCCAGCAGCTTAGATGGGACAGGGGTGGCCTATGGCTACACCTTC
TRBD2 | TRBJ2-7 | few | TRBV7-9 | CASSLALAGGLDEQYF | TGTGCCAGCAGCTTAGCTCTAGCGGGAGGGTTAGATGAGCAGTACTTC
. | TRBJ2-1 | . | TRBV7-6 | CASSRGVDEQFF | TGTGCCAGCAGCAGGGGGGTCGATGAGCAGTTCTTC
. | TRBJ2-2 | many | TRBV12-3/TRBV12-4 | CASSPQTGELFF | TGTGCCAGCAGTCCCCAGACCGGGGAGCTGTTTTTT
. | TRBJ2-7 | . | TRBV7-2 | CASSPRWSPYEQYF | TGTGCCAGCAGCCCCCGGTGGTCCCCCTACGAGCAGTACTTC
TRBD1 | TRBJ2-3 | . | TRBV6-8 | CASSRTGSTDTQYF | TGTGCCAGCAGTCGGACAGGGAGCACAGATACGCAGTATTTT
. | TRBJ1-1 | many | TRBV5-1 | CASSFGPGGTEAFF | TGCGCCAGCAGCTTCGGCCCAGGTGGGACTGAAGCTTTCTTT
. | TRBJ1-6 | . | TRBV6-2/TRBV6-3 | CASSGAGGAGNSPLHF | TGTGCCAGCAGTGGCGCCGGGGGGGCAGGGAATTCACCCCTCCACTTT
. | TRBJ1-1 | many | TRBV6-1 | CASSLQGNTEAFF | TGTGCCAGCAGTCTACAGGGAAACACTGAAGCTTTCTTT
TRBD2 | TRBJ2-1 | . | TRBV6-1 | CASSPNFGRVNEQFF | TGTGCCAGCAGCCCGAACTTTGGGAGGGTCAATGAGCAGTTCTTC
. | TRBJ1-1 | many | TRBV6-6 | CASSYFPQAMNTEAFF | TGTGCCAGCAGTTACTTTCCCCAGGCTATGAACACTGAAGCTTTCTTT
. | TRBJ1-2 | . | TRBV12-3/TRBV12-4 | CASSLRQTPGYTF | TGTGCCAGCAGTTTGCGTCAGACCCCGGGCTACACCTTC
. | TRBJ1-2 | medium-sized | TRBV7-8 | CASSDEGRFVRGYTF | TGTGCCAGCAGCGACGAAGGACGGTTTGTAAGAGGCTACACCTTC
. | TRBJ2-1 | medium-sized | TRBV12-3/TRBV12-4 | CASSLSLSGKGNEQFF | TGTGCCAGCAGTCTTAGCCTTTCAGGGAAGGGCAATGAGCAGTTCTTC
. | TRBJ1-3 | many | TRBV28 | CASSLYALSGNTIYF | TGTGCCAGCAGTTTATATGCCCTCTCTGGAAACACCATATATTTT
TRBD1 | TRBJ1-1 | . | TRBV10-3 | CAISESTGGAYEQFF | TGTGCCATCAGTGAGTCGACAGGGGGAGCCTACGAGCAGTTCTTT
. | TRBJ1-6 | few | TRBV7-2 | CASSRSGSISSPLHF | TGTGCCAGCAGCCGCTCCGGGAGTATTAGCTCACCCCTCCACTTT
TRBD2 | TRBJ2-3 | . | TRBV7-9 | CASSPHPGLAGKDTQYF | TGTGCCAGCAGCCCTCACCCCGGACTAGCAGGGAAGGATACGCAGTATTTT
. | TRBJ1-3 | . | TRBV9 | CASSYGDSGNTIYF | TGTGCCAGCAGCTACGGGGACTCTGGAAACACCATATATTTT
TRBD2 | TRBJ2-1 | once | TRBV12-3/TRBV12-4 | CASSYREVYEQFF | TGTGCCAGCAGTTACCGGGAGGTCTACGAGCAGTTCTTC
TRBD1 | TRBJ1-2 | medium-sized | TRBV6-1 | CASRGQGDYGYTF | TGTGCCAGCAGGGGACAGGGCGACTATGGCTACACCTTC
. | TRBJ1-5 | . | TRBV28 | CASSSRSNQPQHF | TGTGCCAGCAGCTCGCGGAGCAATCAGCCCCAGCATTTT
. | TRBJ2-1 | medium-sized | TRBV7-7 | CASSHGAFGEQFF | TGTGCTAGCAGCCATGGGGCTTTCGGTGAGCAGTTCTTC
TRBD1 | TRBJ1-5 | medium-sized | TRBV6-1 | CASSEVDRVSQPQHF | TGTGCCAGCAGTGAAGTTGACAGGGTGAGTCAGCCCCAGCATTTT
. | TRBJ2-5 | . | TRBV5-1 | CASSFQGPILETQYF | TGCGCCAGCAGCTTTCAAGGCCCAATCTTAGAGACCCAGTACTTC
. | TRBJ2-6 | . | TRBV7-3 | CASSLRLRAVLRF | .
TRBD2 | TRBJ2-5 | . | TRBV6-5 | CASSGGTSGQETQYF | TGTGCCAGCAGTGGCGGGACTAGCGGACAAGAGACCCAGTACTTC
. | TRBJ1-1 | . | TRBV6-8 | CASSYSINTEAFF | TGTGCCAGCAGTTACTCGATCAACACTGAAGCTTTCTTT
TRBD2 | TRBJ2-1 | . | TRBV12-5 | CASGPPGTSGRDEQFF | TGTGCTAGTGGTCCCCCCGGGACTAGCGGGAGAGATGAGCAGTTCTTC
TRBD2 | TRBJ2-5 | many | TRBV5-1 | CASSPPLAGGGETQYF | TGCGCCAGCAGCCCCCCTCTGGCGGGAGGCGGTGAGACCCAGTACTTC
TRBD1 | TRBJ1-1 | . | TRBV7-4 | CASSSRNRGGTEAFF | TGTGCCAGCAGCTCCCGAAACAGGGGCGGAACTGAAGCTTTCTTT
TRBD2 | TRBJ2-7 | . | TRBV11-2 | CASSLVGLADLPYEQYF | TGTGCCAGCAGCTTAGTAGGACTAGCGGATCTACCCTACGAGCAGTACTTC
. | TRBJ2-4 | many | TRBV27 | CASSSQGFNSPLHF | TGTGCCAGCAGTTCACAGGGATTTAATTCACCCCTCCACTTC
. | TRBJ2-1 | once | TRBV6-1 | CASSEALRTVSSYEQFF | TGTGCCAGCAGTGAAGCGCTTCGTACAGTGAGCTCCTACGAGCAGTTCTTC
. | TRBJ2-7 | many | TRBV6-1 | CASNTESSSYEQYF | TGTGCCAGCAACACGGAATCAAGCTCCTACGAGCAGTACTTC
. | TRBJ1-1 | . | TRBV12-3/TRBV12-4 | CASSRGSTEAFF | TGTGCCAGCAGCAGGGGTTCCACTGAAGCTTTCTTT
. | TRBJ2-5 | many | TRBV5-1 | CASSLTAAQETQYF | TGCGCCAGCAGCTTGACAGCGGCCCAAGAGACCCAGTACTTC
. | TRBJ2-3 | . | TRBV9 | CASSEADSLYF | TGTGCCAGCAGTGAGGCGGACTCTCTTTACTTC
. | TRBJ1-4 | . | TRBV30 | CAWRRGHGLQNEKLFF | TGTGCCTGGAGGAGGGGCCATGGACTACAAAATGAAAAACTGTTTTTT
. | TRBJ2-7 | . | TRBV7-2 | CASSSDGAGSYEQYF | TGTGCCAGCAGCTCGGACGGGGCGGGATCCTACGAGCAGTACTTC
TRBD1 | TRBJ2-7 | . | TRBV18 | CASSRQGYEQYF | TGTGCCAGCTCACGACAGGGCTACGAGCAGTACTTC
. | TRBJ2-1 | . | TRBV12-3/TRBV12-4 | CASSLIAASNEQFF | TGTGCCAGCAGTTTAATAGCGGCTTCGAATGAGCAGTTCTTC
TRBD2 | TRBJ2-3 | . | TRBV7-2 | CASSSRLAATTDTQYF | TGTGCCAGCAGCTCCCGACTAGCGGCAACCACAGATACGCAGTATTTT
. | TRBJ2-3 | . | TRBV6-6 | CASSYRSPSYERYF | TGTGCCAGCAGTTACAGGTCACCTTCCTACGAGCGGTACTTC
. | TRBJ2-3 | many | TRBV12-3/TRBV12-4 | CASSWSTDTQYF | TGTGCCAGCAGCTGGAGCACAGATACGCAGTATTTT
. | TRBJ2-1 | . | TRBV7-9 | CASSLEATQPQQFF | TGTGCCAGCAGCTTAGAGGCTACCCAACCACAGCAGTTCTTC
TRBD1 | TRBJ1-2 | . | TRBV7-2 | CASSWDSLYGYTF | TGTGCCAGCAGCTGGGACAGCCTCTATGGCTACACCTTC
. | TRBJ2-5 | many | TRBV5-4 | CASSQQAGETQYF | TGTGCCAGCAGCCAACAGGCGGGGGAGACCCAGTACTTC
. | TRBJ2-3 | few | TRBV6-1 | CASGAPSTDTQYF | TGTGCCAGCGGAGCGCCGAGCACAGATACGCAGTATTTT
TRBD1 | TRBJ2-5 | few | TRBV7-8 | CASSSTGPETQYF | TGTGCCAGCAGCTCGACAGGGCCAGAGACCCAGTACTTC
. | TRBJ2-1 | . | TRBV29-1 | CSVEGGGEQFF | TGCAGCGTTGAAGGGGGAGGCGAGCAGTTCTTC
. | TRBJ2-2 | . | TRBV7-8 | CASSLVVPGLGELFF | TGTGCCAGCAGCTTAGTGGTCCCGGGTCTCGGGGAGCTGTTTTTT
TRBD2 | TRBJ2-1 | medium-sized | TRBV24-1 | CATSELSGKEQFF | TGTGCCACCAGTGAACTTAGCGGGAAAGAGCAGTTCTTC
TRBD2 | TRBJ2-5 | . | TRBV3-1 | CASSSRRGLAGGPRETQYF | TGTGCCAGCAGCTCACGTCGAGGACTAGCGGGAGGGCCTCGGGAGACCCAGTACTTC
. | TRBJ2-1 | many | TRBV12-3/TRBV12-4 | CASSFGSSYNEQFF | TGTGCCAGCAGTTTCGGCAGCTCCTACAATGAGCAGTTCTTC
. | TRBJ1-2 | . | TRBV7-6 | CASSLGPGSYGYTF | TGTGCCAGCAGCTTAGGGCCAGGGAGTTATGGCTACACCTTC
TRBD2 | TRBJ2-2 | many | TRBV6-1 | CASSAAGGGAVTGELFF | TGTGCCAGCAGTGCCGCAGGCGGGGGGGCCGTCACCGGGGAGCTGTTTTTT
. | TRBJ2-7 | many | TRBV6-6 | CASSYERRPSYEQYF | TGTGCCAGCAGTTACGAAAGAAGACCTTCCTACGAGCAGTACTTC
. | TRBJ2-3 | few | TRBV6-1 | CASIQRGGVGLADTQYF | TGTGCCAGCATTCAAAGGGGGGGAGTCGGTCTTGCGGATACGCAGTATTTT
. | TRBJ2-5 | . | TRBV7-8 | CASSLRTSQETQYF | TGTGCCAGCAGCTTAAGGACGAGCCAAGAGACCCAGTACTTC